Below, one TCR beta chain is given with its context. This entry belongs to a study of T cells in Graves' hyperthyroidism and ophthalmopathy. Authors of the study amplified TCR beta CDR3 regions from RNA transcripts. With the HTBI primer set, the TCR CDR3 went through a first round of RT-PCR. TCRdb reprocessed the multiplex PCR reads with MiXCR, giving one entry per CDR3 protein. The data contain about 640,000 distinct CDR3 sequences, around 21% of them singletons. The germline gives CDR1 LGHNA, CDR2 YSLEER. The V segment lost 2 bases and the J segment 3 bases; nucleotides outside the gene matches: 5. The CDR3 contains 16 residues.

Sample: blood. The chain uses TRBV4-3 and TRBJ2-5, with TRBD1 matching over 11 bases. This TCR was recovered from a man aged 30 to 39 with Graves' ophthalmopathy. The CDR3 coding sequence is TGCGCCAGCAGCCAATTGTGGGGACAGGGGGAAGAGACCCAGTACTTC. Encoded protein: CASSQLWGQGEETQYF.